One T cell receptor beta chain is described in this entry. This sample is drawn from a study of cytomegalovirus exposure and HLA in healthy donors. Study-wide background: When about 400 donors were genotyped, about 86% of them were found to fall in the Caucasian-associated ancestry cluster.

CDR1 is SQVTM and CDR2 is ANQGSEA in the germline V gene. The CDR3 has 10 residues. The ends were cut back, 7 bases at V and 5 bases at J, with 8 bases in the middle. With 60 Vbeta and 13 Jbeta primers, the PCR was carried out. Assay used: immunoSEQ multiplex PCR; TCRdb lists only in-frame clones, some missing. Seen here are 200,000 to 250,000 clones, over 80% observed once, and the top ten hold roughly 0.7%. The sequencing input was PBMCs. This chain connects TRBV29-1 to TRBJ2-5, with D possibly TRBD1 on 5 matching bases. This clonotype was obtained from a boy between 2 and 15 years old in good health and CMV-seronegative. CDR3 amino acids: CSGGQETQYF. CDR3 coding DNA: TGCAGCGGGGGCCAGGAGACCCAGTACTTC.